A selection of T cell receptor beta chains follows, all from one sample in a study of blood T cell repertoires in COVID-19. Some clones are missing from TCRdb's copy, which holds only in-frame ones; the method was immunoSEQ multiplex PCR. Of 60,000 to 70,000 clones listed, around 90% were seen once; the top ten hold about an eighth. Sequenced input: peripheral blood. The source is a human donor with active COVID-19. The donor label of this sample is uncertain. The CDR3 runs from the conserved cysteine through the conserved F or W. D genes are given only for firm matches. The listing skips clone size in some rows; elsewhere it reads once, few, many or a size class.

V	J	D	size	DNA	CDR3
TRBV28	TRBJ2-5	.	.	TGTGCCAGCAGTTTATCCGGGGAAGAGACCCAGTACTTC	CASSLSGEETQYF
TRBV5-1	TRBJ2-6	.	.	TGCGCCAGCAGCTTTAGCCAAGGAGGGGCCAACGTCCTGACTTTC	CASSFSQGGANVLTF
TRBV24-1	TRBJ2-3	TRBD2	.	TGTGCCACCAGTGATTTGCGCGGGGGAGATACGCAGTATTTT	CATSDLRGGDTQYF
TRBV3-1/TRBV3-2	TRBJ1-6	.	few	TGTGCCAGCAGCCAAGAGGGAGGGGTTTATAATTCACCCCTCCACTTT	CASSQEGGVYNSPLHF
TRBV4-3	TRBJ2-1	.	.	TGCGCCAGCAGCCAAGATACCGGGGTAGCCCAGGAGCAGTTCTTC	CASSQDTGVAQEQFF
TRBV4-2	TRBJ2-5	TRBD2	.	TGTGCCAGCAGCACCCTAACCGGGACTAGCGGGAGGGCCTTGGAGACCCAGTACTTC	CASSTLTGTSGRALETQYF
TRBV24-1	TRBJ1-5	TRBD1	.	TGTGCCACCAGTGATCAGACAGGGCCGGACCAGCCCCAGCATTTT	CATSDQTGPDQPQHF
TRBV27	TRBJ2-3	TRBD2	.	TGTGCCAGCAGCATAGGACTAGCGGGAGGGTCAGATACGCAGTATTTT	CASSIGLAGGSDTQYF
TRBV25-1	TRBJ2-1	TRBD2	.	TGTGCCAGCAGTGAATGGAAGACTAGCGGGAGTTACAATGAGCAGTTCTTC	CASSEWKTSGSYNEQFF
TRBV7-2	TRBJ2-3	.	.	TGTGCCAGCAGCTTAGGGAGTCTCGCAGATACGCAGTATTTT	CASSLGSLADTQYF
TRBV12-5	TRBJ2-3	.	.	TGTGCTAGTGGTCGAGGGGGGGCAAGCACAGATACGCAGTATTTT	CASGRGGASTDTQYF
TRBV11-2	TRBJ1-2	.	.	TGTGCCAGCAGCCTAGGGGGGCCAGGGGGCTACACCTTC	CASSLGGPGGYTF
TRBV28	TRBJ1-1	.	.	TGTGCCAGCAGTTTATGGGGGGCGGCGGACACTGAAGCTTTCTTT	CASSLWGAADTEAFF
TRBV3-1/TRBV3-2	TRBJ2-7	TRBD2	.	TGTGCCAGCACCCTGGGGGCGGGAGGGCCCTACGAGCAGTACTTC	CASTLGAGGPYEQYF
TRBV7-2	TRBJ2-7	TRBD2	.	TGTGCCAGCAGCTCGGGACTAGCGGGGTACGAGCAGTACTTC	CASSSGLAGYEQYF
TRBV27	TRBJ1-5	.	.	TGTGCCAGCAGCTACAGGGTGTGGCAGCCCCAGCATTTT	CASSYRVWQPQHF
TRBV5-1	TRBJ2-1	.	.	TGCGCCAGCAGCCCCCTATCGGGGGTCAATGAGCAGTTCTTC	CASSPLSGVNEQFF